This T cell receptor (beta chain) was captured by sequencing in a study of blood T cell repertoires in COVID-19. Overall study: Samples came from the United States, Italy and Spain, spanning acute and convalescent COVID-19.

The CDR3 extends over 14 amino acids. CDR1 and CDR2 (germline): SGHNT, YENEEA. V lost 2 bases, J lost 1 base, and 8 bases lay in between. The repertoire was sequenced with immunoSEQ multiplex PCR; TCRdb's copy has only in-frame clones and lacks some. The table lists over 100,000 clones, 82% of them singletons. This clone was recorded only once. The receptor's source is a woman aged 70-85 years with acute or convalescent COVID-19. The specimen was peripheral blood. This chain uses TRBV11-3 with TRBJ1-1; no definite D call. Here the CDR3 DNA reads TGTGCCAGCAGCTTAAGGACTTCGAACACTGAAGCTTTCTTT. Translation gives CASSLRTSNTEAFF. The whole variable domain, remainder taken from reference TRBV11-3 and TRBJ1-1, is EAGVVQSPRYKIIEKKQPVAFWCNPISGHNTLYWYLQNLGQGPELLIRYENEEAVDDSQLPKDRFSAERLKGVDSTLKIQPAELGDSAVYLCASSLRTSNTEAFFGQGTRLTVV.